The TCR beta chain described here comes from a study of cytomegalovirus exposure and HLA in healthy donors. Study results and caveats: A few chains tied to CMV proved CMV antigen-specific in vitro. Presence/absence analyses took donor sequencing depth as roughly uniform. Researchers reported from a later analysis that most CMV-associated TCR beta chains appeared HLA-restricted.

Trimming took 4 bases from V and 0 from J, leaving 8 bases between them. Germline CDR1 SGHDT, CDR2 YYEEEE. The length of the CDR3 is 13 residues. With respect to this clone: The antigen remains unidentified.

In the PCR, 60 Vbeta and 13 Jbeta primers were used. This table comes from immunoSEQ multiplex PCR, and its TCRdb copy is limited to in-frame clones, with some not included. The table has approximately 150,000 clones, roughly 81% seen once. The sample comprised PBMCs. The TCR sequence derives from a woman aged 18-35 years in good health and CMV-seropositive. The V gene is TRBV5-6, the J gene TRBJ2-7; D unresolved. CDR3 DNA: TGTGCCAGCAGCCTGTATCCCTCCTACGAGCAGTACTTC. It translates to CASSLYPSYEQYF.